The 25 T cell receptor beta chains listed next were all sequenced from one sample in a study of cytomegalovirus exposure and HLA in healthy donors. The method was immunoSEQ multiplex PCR; TCRdb's version includes in-frame clones alone and lacks a portion of them. The sample lists about 360,000 clones; roughly 88% were seen once. Specimen: PBMCs. These TCRs come from a woman between 18 and 29 years old in good health and CMV-seronegative.

This clone appeared a single time. This chain joins TRBV27 and TRBJ2-1; 8 nucleotides align to TRBD2. The CDR3 extends over 15 amino acids. The ends lost 0 bases at V and 9 bases at J; junction bases unmatched: 7. The germline gives CDR1 MNHEY, CDR2 SMNVEV (reference sequence). This CDR3 reads CASSLSGTSLFEQFF. CDR3 DNA: TGTGCCAGCAGTTTATCCGGGACTAGTTTGTTTGAGCAGTTCTTC.

The genes are TRBV15 and TRBJ1-2; 10 nucleotides match TRBD1. The CDR3 spans 15 residues. Per the germline V gene, CDR1 is LNHNV and CDR2 is YYDKDF (reference sequence). V gave up 4 bases and J gave up 6 bases; unmatched junction bases: 8. The CDR3 loop is CATSTGTGVSDGYTF. The CDR3, as DNA: TGTGCCACCAGCACCGGGACAGGGGTTTCGGATGGCTACACCTTC. Variable domain in full (rest from reference TRBV15 and TRBJ1-2): DAMVIQNPRYQVTQFGKPVTLSCSQTLNHNVMYWYQQKSSQAPKLLFHYYDKDFNNEADTPDNFQSRRPNTSFCFLDIRSPGLGDTAMYLCATSTGTGVSDGYTFGSGTRLTVV.

The chain carries TRBV9 and TRBJ2-3, with 8 bases that match TRBD2. Germline lookup yields CDR1 SGDLS and CDR2 YYNGEE. V lost 0 bases to trimming and J lost 6 bases; unmatched junction nucleotides: 6. This CDR3 region has 15 residues. CDR3 protein: CASSVVGRAGDTQYF. For the CDR3, the DNA is TGTGCCAGCAGCGTAGTCGGGAGGGCCGGGGATACGCAGTATTTT.

The CDR3 sequence is CASSPKGVGRSNTGELFF. The CDR3 DNA reads TGTGCCAGCAGCCCCAAAGGGGTCGGCCGCTCGAACACCGGGGAGCTGTTTTTT. The chain carries TRBV7-8 and TRBJ2-2; weak D call: TRBD1 (5 bases). The CDR3 has 18 amino acids. Germline values: CDR1 SGHVS, CDR2 FQNEAQ. Deletions cut 5 bases from V and 0 bases from J, with 19 bases between. The variable domain in full, completed from reference TRBV7-8 and TRBJ2-2, reads GAGVSQSPRYKVAKRGQDVALRCDPISGHVSLFWYQQALGQGPEFLTYFQNEAQLDKSGLPSDRFFAERPEGSVSTLKIQRTQQEDSAVYLCASSPKGVGRSNTGELFFGEGSRLTVL.

The V and J genes are TRBV2 and TRBJ2-7; TRBD1 agrees at 7 bases. CDR1 is SNHLY, CDR2 FYNNEI, per germline. This CDR3 spans 14 amino acids. V dropped 3 bases and J dropped 3; count of bases not matched to a gene: 5. CDR3 residues: CASSEMTGRYEQYF. The DNA of the CDR3 is TGTGCCAGCAGTGAGATGACAGGGCGCTACGAGCAGTACTTC.

The V call is TRBV30, the J call TRBJ1-5; the match to TRBD1 covers 7 bases. From germline, CDR1 is GTSNPN and CDR2 SVGIG (reference sequence). This CDR3 comprises 15 residues. With 3 bases clipped from V and 6 bases from J, the junction kept 11 bases outside the gene matches. CDR3 in amino acids: CAWSPFTGAGQPQHF. The CDR3 DNA reads TGTGCCTGGAGCCCTTTTACAGGGGCGGGTCAGCCCCAGCATTTT.

With respect to this clone: A junction boundary mismatches the germline segment, possibly from a read error. The chain has TRBV2 and TRBJ2-7; TRBD1 matches 11 bases. Per germline, CDR1 SNHLY and CDR2 FYNNEI. The CDR3 has 14 amino acids. The CDR3 here is CASSRTGGSNEQYF. CDR3 sequence (DNA): TGTGCCAGCAGTAGGACAGGGGGCTCCAACGAGCAGTACTTC.

This sequence joins TRBV7-9 and TRBJ1-6; the D is unclear. This CDR3 is 15 amino acids long. The germline CDR1 and CDR2 sequences are SEHNR and FQNEAQ (reference sequence). V lost 4 bases and J lost 8, with 15 bases in between. CDR3 amino acids: CASSSPGSRDSPLHF. As DNA, the CDR3 is TGTGCCAGCAGCTCCCCGGGGTCTAGGGATTCACCCCTCCACTTT. The full variable domain, with the rest looked up from reference TRBV7-9 and TRBJ1-6, is DTGVSQNPRHKITKRGQNVTFRCDPISEHNRLYWYRQTLGQGPEFLTYFQNEAQLEKSRLLSDRFSAERPKGSFSTLEIQRTEQGDSAMYLCASSSPGSRDSPLHFGNGTRLTVT.

This clone was counted once. V usage is TRBV7-9 and J usage is TRBJ1-4; weak D call: TRBD1 (6 bases). Germline assignment: CDR1 SEHNR and CDR2 FQNEAQ (reference sequence). Trimming removed 0 bases from V and 5 bases from J, with 10 bases in between. The CDR3 contains 15 residues. The CDR3 protein is CASSLAGALNEKLFF. The CDR3 DNA is TGTGCCAGCAGCTTAGCGGGGGCCTTAAATGAAAAACTGTTTTTT.

V and J are TRBV4-1 and TRBJ2-7; TRBD1 is a possible D gene (6 bases). This CDR3 has 13 amino acids. Per the germline V gene, CDR1 is MGHRA and CDR2 is YSYEKL. Trimming took 3 bases from V and 3 from J, leaving 9 bases between them. The CDR3 reads CASSHEQGYEQYF. CDR3 DNA sequence: TGCGCCAGCAGCCACGAACAGGGCTACGAGCAGTACTTC.

This clone has only a few counts. The chain carries TRBV4-1 and TRBJ1-5, with no clear D. The ends were cut back, 0 bases at V and 0 bases at J, with 9 bases in the middle. The CDR3 is 16 amino acids. CDR1 is MGHRA, CDR2 YSYEKL, per germline. In nucleotides, the CDR3 is TGCGCCAGCAGCCAAGAGTACTTCTATAGCAATCAGCCCCAGCATTTT. It codes for CASSQEYFYSNQPQHF.

The chain employs TRBV9 and TRBJ2-2; 12 bases line up with TRBD2. Germline CDR1 reads SGDLS; CDR2 reads YYNGEE. Trimming at V came to 7 bases and at J to 6 bases, leaving 4 bases not matched to a gene. The CDR3 covers 14 residues. The DNA for the CDR3 is TGTGCCAGCTCCGGGACTAGCGGGCCCGGGGAGCTGTTTTTT. Encoded protein: CASSGTSGPGELFF.

The chain is built from TRBV7-9 and TRBJ2-7; a possible D gene is TRBD1 (6 bases). Germline lookup yields CDR1 SEHNR and CDR2 FQNEAQ (reference sequence). The CDR3 loop spans 15 amino acids. Trimming stripped 5 bases from V and 5 bases from J, with 19 bases between. The CDR3 is CASSNRDTAMDEQYF. Here the CDR3 DNA reads TGTGCCAGCAGCAACAGGGACACTGCTATGGACGAGCAGTACTTC.

The chain recombines TRBV6-6 with TRBJ2-1, with D perhaps matching TRBD2 (6 bases). The CDR3 runs 14 residues. Germline-derived CDR1 and CDR2 are MNHNY and SVGAGI (reference sequence). Trimming left V 3 bases short and J 8 bases short, with 14 bases between. As DNA, the CDR3 is TGTGCCAGCAGTTATGGACTGGAGGGCGATGAGCAGTTCTTC. It specifies CASSYGLEGDEQFF.

Only one count was recorded for this clone. The chain is built from TRBV2 and TRBJ1-6; 7 bases line up with TRBD1. Germline assignment: CDR1 SNHLY and CDR2 FYNNEI. J was trimmed by 7 bases and V by 1 base; bases with no gene match: 4. The length of the CDR3 is 15 residues. The CDR3, as DNA: TGTGCCAGCAGTGAAGACAGGGGAGGCAATTCACCCCTCCACTTT. Amino acids: CASSEDRGGNSPLHF.

The gene calls are TRBV6-1 and TRBJ1-4; D may be TRBD1 (6 bases). Germline V lookup: CDR1 MNHNS, CDR2 SASEGT. The V gene lost 3 bases and the J gene lost 7 bases, with 12 bases spanning the gap. There are 14 residues in the CDR3. This chain's CDR3 is CASSDHRAGEKLFF. The CDR3 DNA reads as TGTGCCAGCAGTGACCACAGGGCGGGTGAAAAACTGTTTTTT.

In its sample, this clone was seen once. The chain recombines TRBV2 with TRBJ2-7; 12 nucleotides match TRBD2. Germline V gene sequence: CDR1 SNHLY, CDR2 FYNNEI. The CDR3 is 16 amino acids. J gave up 2 bases and V 6 bases, and 8 bases lay outside the gene matches. The CDR3 is CASRGTSGFEAYEQYF. The CDR3 nucleotides are TGTGCCAGCAGGGGGACTAGCGGGTTCGAAGCCTACGAGCAGTACTTC. Based on the CDR3 plus reference TRBV2 and TRBJ2-7, the full variable domain is EPEVTQTPSHQVTQMGQEVILRCVPISNHLYFYWYRQILGQKVEFLVSFYNNEISEKSEIFDDQFSVERPDGSNFTLKIRSTKLEDSAMYFCASRGTSGFEAYEQYFGPGTRLTVT.

This clone showed up just once. The rearrangement uses TRBV27 and TRBJ2-1; 10 bases map to TRBD2. Germline assignment: CDR1 MNHEY and CDR2 SMNVEV (reference sequence). The CDR3 runs 15 residues. With V trimmed by 3 bases and J by 8 bases, 7 bases remained unmatched. CDR3 amino acids: CASSFIAGGPHEQFF. The CDR3 region has the DNA TGTGCCAGCAGTTTTATAGCGGGAGGCCCCCATGAGCAGTTCTTC.

The J gene is TRBJ1-1, the V gene TRBV7-9; D uncertain. Trimming took off 4 bases at V and 4 bases at J, with 19 bases between the two ends. Germline CDR1 reads SEHNR; CDR2 reads FQNEAQ (reference sequence). The CDR3 is 16 amino acids. As DNA, the CDR3 is TGTGCCAGCAGCTCCATACCGGAGGGCCGTCGCACTGAAGCTTTCTTT. As protein: CASSSIPEGRRTEAFF.

V gene TRBV13 combines with J gene TRBJ2-3, with 11 bases that match TRBD2. This CDR3 has 16 amino acids. Germline V gene lookup returns CDR1 PRHDT and CDR2 FYEKMQ (reference sequence). V shed 3 bases, J shed 3 bases, and the junction held 5 bases outside the gene matches. CDR3 sequence: CASSFYTSGGTDTQYF. In DNA form, the CDR3 reads TGTGCCAGCAGCTTTTACACTAGCGGGGGTACAGATACGCAGTATTTT. The variable domain in full, completed from reference TRBV13 and TRBJ2-3, reads AAGVIQSPRHLIKEKRETATLKCYPIPRHDTVYWYQQGPGQDPQFLISFYEKMQSDKGSIPDRFSAQQFSDYHSELNMSSLELGDSALYFCASSFYTSGGTDTQYFGPGTRLTVL.

V is TRBV29-1 and J is TRBJ2-3; D perhaps matches TRBD2 (6 bases). Germline CDR1 is SQVTM and CDR2 is ANQGSEA. V was clipped by 3 bases and J by 6 bases, with 19 bases between them. This CDR3 comprises 15 residues. The CDR3 nucleotides read TGCAGCGTTGAGGGTTGGGACTCGAGCAGGGATACGCAGTATTTT. This codes for CSVEGWDSSRDTQYF.

V is TRBV18 and J is TRBJ1-1; tentative D call: TRBD1 (6 bases). The CDR3 runs to 16 residues. Trimming left V 8 bases short and J 6 bases short, with 25 bases between. CDR1 and CDR2 (germline): KGHSH, LQKENI. The CDR3 DNA sequence: TGTGCCAGCCAATTAGAGTCAGGGGTTTTAGGCGCTGAAGCTTTCTTT. Protein sequence: CASQLESGVLGAEAFF.

The chain has TRBV30 and TRBJ1-4; D perhaps matches TRBD1 (5 bases). This CDR3 contains 12 residues. Germline values: CDR1 GTSNPN, CDR2 SVGIG (reference sequence). Trimming took off 3 bases at V and 7 bases at J, with 9 bases between the two ends. The CDR3 here is CAWRARAEKLFF. CDR3 sequence (DNA): TGTGCCTGGAGGGCCAGGGCTGAAAAACTGTTTTTT.

The CDR3, as DNA: TGTGCCAGTAGTAGGGACATACCTTATGAAGCTTTCTTT. Amino acids: CASSRDIPYEAFF. The chain employs TRBV19 and TRBJ1-1; TRBD1 is a possible D gene (6 bases). CDR1 and CDR2 (germline): LNHDA, SQIVND (reference sequence). This CDR3 spans 13 amino acids. Deletions cut 4 bases from V and 7 bases from J, with 13 bases between.

The chain has TRBV6-5 and TRBJ1-6, with TRBD1 matching 8 bases. The V segment lost 10 bases and the J segment 6 bases; nucleotides outside the gene matches: 5. Germline lookup yields CDR1 MNHEY and CDR2 SVGAGI. The CDR3 has 13 residues. This CDR3 is CAISQGANSPLHF. CDR3 DNA sequence: TGTGCCATTTCGCAGGGGGCTAATTCACCCCTCCACTTT.